Reported below is one T cell receptor (beta chain). This sample was taken from a study of CD8 T cells in Susac syndrome. A quantity of about 0.5 to 1 ug RNA underwent reverse transcription using random hexamers. Amplification of the TCR beta CDR3 was carried out by immunoSEQ multiplex PCR, which spanned a total of 54 Vbeta and 13 Jbeta segments. MiXCR was run by TCRdb on the immunoSEQ multiplex PCR reads, yielding one entry per CDR3 protein. The sample lists approximately 120,000 distinct CDR3 sequences; more than 85% were seen once. V was cut by 10 bases and J by 2 bases, with 20 bases left in between. The CDR3 is made up of 16 amino acids. Germline V gene data show CDR1 as SEHNR and CDR2 as FQNEAQ (reference sequence). Sequencing of TCR beta, carried out with a high-throughput approach, was applied to CD8+ and CD4+ T cells from the blood. Purification of the CD8+ and CD4+ T cells relied on negative isolation, and TEMRA cells underwent FACS enrichment.

The sequence was collected from a human donor with multiple sclerosis. The chain couples TRBV7-9 to TRBJ1-4; TRBD1 is a possible D gene (6 bases). Sequenced: CD8+ T cells from PBMCs. CDR3 in amino acids: CATLGSGARTNEKLFF. In DNA, the CDR3 is TGTGCCACCCTCGGGTCAGGGGCGCGGACTAATGAAAAACTGTTTTTT.